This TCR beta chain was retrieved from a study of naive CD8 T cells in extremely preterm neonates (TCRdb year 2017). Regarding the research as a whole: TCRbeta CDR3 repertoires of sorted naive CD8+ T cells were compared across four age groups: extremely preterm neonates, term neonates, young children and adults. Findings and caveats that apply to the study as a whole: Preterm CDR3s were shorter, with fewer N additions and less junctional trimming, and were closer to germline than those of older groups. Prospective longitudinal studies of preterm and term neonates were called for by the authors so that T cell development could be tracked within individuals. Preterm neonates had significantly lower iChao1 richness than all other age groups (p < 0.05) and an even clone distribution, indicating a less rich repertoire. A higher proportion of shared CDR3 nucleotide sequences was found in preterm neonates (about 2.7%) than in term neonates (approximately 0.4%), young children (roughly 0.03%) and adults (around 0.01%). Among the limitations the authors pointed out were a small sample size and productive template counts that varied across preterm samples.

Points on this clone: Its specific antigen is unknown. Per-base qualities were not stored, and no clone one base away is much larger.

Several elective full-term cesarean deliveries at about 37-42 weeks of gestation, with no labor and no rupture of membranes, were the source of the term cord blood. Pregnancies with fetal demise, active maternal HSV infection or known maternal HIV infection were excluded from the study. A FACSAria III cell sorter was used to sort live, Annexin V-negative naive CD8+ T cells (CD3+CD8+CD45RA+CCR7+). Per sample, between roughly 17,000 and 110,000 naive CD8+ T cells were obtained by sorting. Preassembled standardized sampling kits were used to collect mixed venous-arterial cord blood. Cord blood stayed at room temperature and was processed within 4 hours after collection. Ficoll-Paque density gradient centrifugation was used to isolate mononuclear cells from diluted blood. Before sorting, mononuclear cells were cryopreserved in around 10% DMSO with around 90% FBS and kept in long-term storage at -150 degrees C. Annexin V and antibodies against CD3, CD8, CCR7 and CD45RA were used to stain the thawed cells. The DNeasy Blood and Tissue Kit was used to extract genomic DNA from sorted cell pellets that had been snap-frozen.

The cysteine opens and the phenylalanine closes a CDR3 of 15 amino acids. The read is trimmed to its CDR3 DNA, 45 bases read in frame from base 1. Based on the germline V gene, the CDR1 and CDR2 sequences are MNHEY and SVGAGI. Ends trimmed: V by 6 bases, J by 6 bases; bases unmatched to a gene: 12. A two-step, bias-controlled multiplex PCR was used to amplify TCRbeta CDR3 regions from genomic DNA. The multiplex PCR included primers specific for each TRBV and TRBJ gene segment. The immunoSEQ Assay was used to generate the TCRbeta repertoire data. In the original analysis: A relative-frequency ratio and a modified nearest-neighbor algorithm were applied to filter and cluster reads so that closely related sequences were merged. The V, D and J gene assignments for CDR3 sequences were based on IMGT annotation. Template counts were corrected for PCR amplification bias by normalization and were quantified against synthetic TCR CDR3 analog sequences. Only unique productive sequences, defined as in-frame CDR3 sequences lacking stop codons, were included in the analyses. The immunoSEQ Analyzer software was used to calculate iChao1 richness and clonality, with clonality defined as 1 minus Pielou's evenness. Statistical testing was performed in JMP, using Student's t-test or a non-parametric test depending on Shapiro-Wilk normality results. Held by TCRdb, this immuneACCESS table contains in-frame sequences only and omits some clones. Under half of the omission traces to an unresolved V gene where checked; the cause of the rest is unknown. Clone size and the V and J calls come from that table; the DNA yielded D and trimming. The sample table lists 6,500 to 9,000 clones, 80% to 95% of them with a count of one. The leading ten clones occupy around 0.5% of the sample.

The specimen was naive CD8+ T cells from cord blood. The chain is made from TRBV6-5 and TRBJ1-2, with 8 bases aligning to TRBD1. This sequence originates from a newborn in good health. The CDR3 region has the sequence CASSPGQVPFHGYTF. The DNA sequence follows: TGTGCCAGCAGCCCGGGACAGGTCCCTTTCCATGGCTACACCTTC.